This entry features one T cell receptor (beta chain) sequence. Its antigen is currently unknown. Repertoires were generated with immunoSEQ multiplex PCR, while TCRdb's copy carries only in-frame clones and drops some. The sample has some 79,000 clones, approximately 85% seen once. This entry is derived from a study of T cell responses to AZD1222 COVID-19 vaccine. Findings and caveats of the study: Among the donors, most were white British and more were female, and clonal diversity was possibly underestimated. At baseline, just 5 or 6 AZD1222 recipients tested seropositive. Spike as a whole was targeted by vaccine-associated CD4 TCRs, dominant at 160-218 and 743-854.

Material: peripheral blood, obtained 28 days after the second AZD1222 dose. This sequence originates from an adult who received the AZD1222 COVID-19 vaccine.

CDR3 residues: CASSLDLGTYNEQFF. The CDR3 DNA reads TGTGCCAGCAGCTTAGATCTGGGCACCTACAATGAGCAGTTCTTC. This chain joins TRBV7-2 and TRBJ2-1; no firm D call. CDR3 size: 15 residues. Germline V gene sequence: CDR1 SGHTA, CDR2 FQGNSA. V dropped 1 base and J dropped 2 bases, with 9 bases sitting between them.